Below are 30 T cell receptor beta chains sequenced from a single sample in a study of cytomegalovirus exposure and HLA in healthy donors. The PCR used 60 Vbeta and 13 Jbeta primers. TCRdb's copy holds only in-frame clones and misses some; the assay was immunoSEQ multiplex PCR. The data contain approximately 150,000 clones, roughly four fifths of them seen just once; the ten biggest clones take up roughly 3.2%. The material sequenced was PBMCs. Every receptor here comes from a man between 18 and 35 years old in good health and CMV-seropositive.

The V call is TRBV5-4, the J call TRBJ2-5; 8 bases are a match to TRBD1. In germline, CDR1 is SGHNT, CDR2 YYREEE (reference sequence). The CDR3 has 15 residues. The V gene end was trimmed by 6 bases and the J gene end by 2 bases; junction bases not matched to a gene: 9. The CDR3 DNA follows: TGTGCCAGCACCCTACTCGGACAGGGACAAGAGACCCAGTACTTC. Its protein product is CASTLLGQGQETQYF. Full variable domain (rest looked up from reference TRBV5-4 and TRBJ2-5): ETGVTQSPTHLIKTRGQQVTLRCSSQSGHNTVSWYQQALGQGPQFIFQYYREEENGRGNFPPRFSGLQFPNYSSELNVNALELDDSALYLCASTLLGQGQETQYFGPGTRLLVL.

V usage is TRBV11-2 and J usage is TRBJ1-3; D is perhaps TRBD1 (6 bases). V was shortened by 5 bases and J by 0 bases, with 11 bases between the two germline ends. Per the germline V gene, CDR1 is SGHAT and CDR2 is FQNNGV. There are 15 residues in the CDR3. CDR3 DNA sequence: TGTGCCAGCAGCAGATACAGGGACTCTGGAAACACCATATATTTT. Amino acid sequence: CASSRYRDSGNTIYF.

The chain joins TRBV20-1 to TRBJ1-2, with a weak D call TRBD1 (5 bases). The length of the CDR3 is 9 residues. Germline V gene sequence: CDR1 DFQATT, CDR2 SNEGSKA (reference sequence). The V end was cut by 5 bases, the J end by 8 bases, with 6 bases between. The CDR3: CSAPGGYTF. For the CDR3, the DNA is TGCAGTGCTCCAGGGGGCTACACCTTC.

The rearrangement joins TRBV28 to TRBJ2-5; 8 bases agree with TRBD1. V was pared by 10 bases and J by 1 base, with 8 bases of the junction left unmatched. Per germline, CDR1 MDHEN and CDR2 SYDVKM. This CDR3 is 14 amino acids long. CDR3 loop: CATTPTGVQETQYF. The DNA for the CDR3 is TGTGCCACGACGCCGACAGGGGTCCAAGAGACCCAGTACTTC.

The J gene is TRBJ2-1, the V gene TRBV27; 12 nucleotides match TRBD2. Germline CDR1 MNHEY, CDR2 SMNVEV (reference sequence). Trimming removed 4 bases from V and 8 bases from J; junction bases left unmatched: 6. CDR3 size: 15 residues. CDR3 sequence: CASSSGLAGTHEQFF. As DNA, the CDR3 is TGTGCCAGCAGTTCCGGACTAGCGGGAACCCATGAGCAGTTCTTC.

The CDR3 sequence: CSATGASNTGELFF. The CDR3 region has the DNA TGCAGCGCGACAGGGGCCTCGAACACCGGGGAGCTGTTTTTT. The V and J genes are TRBV29-1 and TRBJ2-2; 8 bases fit TRBD1. This CDR3 has 14 amino acids. The trim removed 7 bases at V and 0 bases at J, leaving 4 bases unmatched. The V gene's germline CDR1 is SQVTM and CDR2 ANQGSEA.

The chain joins TRBV19 to TRBJ2-7, with 8 nucleotides matching TRBD1. This CDR3 region has 12 residues. V lost 6 bases to trimming and J lost 6 bases; unmatched junction nucleotides: 4. Germline V gives CDR1 LNHDA, CDR2 SQIVND (reference sequence). The CDR3 sequence is CASRQGAGEQYF. The CDR3 DNA is TGTGCCAGTAGGCAGGGGGCGGGCGAGCAGTACTTC.

The chain has TRBV6-5 and TRBJ1-2; D gene ambiguous. Germline CDR1 is MNHEY and CDR2 is SVGAGI. Trimming pared 5 bases from V and 7 bases from J, leaving 14 bases between. The CDR3 is 13 amino acids. The CDR3 coding sequence is TGTGCCAGCAGTCAGGACTGGTTGAGTGGCTACACCTTC. Its translation: CASSQDWLSGYTF.

This clone has just one count. The gene calls are TRBV6-5 and TRBJ2-2; weak D call: TRBD2 (6 bases). The CDR3 consists of 14 residues. Trimming shortened V by 4 bases and J by 6 bases, and 12 bases separated the two germline ends. Looked up from germline, CDR1 is MNHEY and CDR2 is SVGAGI. For the CDR3, the DNA is TGTGCCAGCAGTTCCATCGGGGGACCCGGGGAGCTGTTTTTT. Translated, it gives CASSSIGGPGELFF.

V and J are TRBV11-3 and TRBJ2-5; possible D gene TRBD2, 5 bases. This CDR3 has 14 amino acids. V was cut by 2 bases and J by 5 bases, with 12 bases left in between. CDR1 and CDR2 (germline): SGHNT, YENEEA. CDR3: CASSLPGSGETQYF. CDR3 DNA: TGTGCCAGCAGCTTACCTGGGAGCGGTGAGACCCAGTACTTC.

The CDR3 nucleotides are TGTGCCAGCAGCGCCTCTAGCGGGTACAATGAGCAGTTCTTC. This translates into CASSASSGYNEQFF. This chain connects TRBV11-2 to TRBJ2-1, with 8 bases that match TRBD2. Per the germline V gene, CDR1 is SGHAT and CDR2 is FQNNGV. CDR3 length: 14 amino acids. The ends lost 5 bases at V and 4 bases at J; junction bases unmatched: 4.

The chain has TRBV5-1 and TRBJ1-1; TRBD1 matches 7 bases. The CDR3 is 13 residues long. With V trimmed by 4 bases and J by 3 bases, 3 bases remained unmatched. The germline V gene has CDR1 SGHRS and CDR2 YFSETQ. In nucleotides, the CDR3 is TGCGCCAGCAGCCGGGACAGCCACACTGAAGCTTTCTTT. Its protein product is CASSRDSHTEAFF.

The J gene is TRBJ2-5, the V gene TRBV5-1; 8 nucleotides match TRBD1. The germline gives CDR1 SGHRS, CDR2 YFSETQ. Trimming at V came to 2 bases and at J to 5 bases, leaving 14 bases not matched to a gene. The CDR3 is 17 amino acids. The CDR3 protein is CASSLPNRDRRLETQYF. The CDR3 nucleotides are TGCGCCAGCAGCTTACCGAACCGGGACAGGAGGTTGGAGACCCAGTACTTC.

V and J are TRBV5-1 and TRBJ2-1; TRBD2 matches at 11 bases. The germline CDR1 and CDR2 sequences are SGHRS and YFSETQ. The CDR3 loop spans 17 amino acids. V lost 4 bases and J lost 6; bases outside the gene matches: 12. The CDR3 protein is CASSAASPGLAANEQFF. The CDR3 DNA follows: TGCGCCAGCAGCGCGGCCTCACCGGGACTAGCGGCCAATGAGCAGTTCTTC.

V is TRBV7-6 and J is TRBJ2-1, with D maybe TRBD2 (5 bases). V lost 5 bases, J lost 7 bases, and 18 bases lay in between. In germline, CDR1 is SGHVS, CDR2 FNYEAQ. The CDR3 is 15 amino acids. This CDR3 reads CASSQREFGLNEQFF. The CDR3 nucleotides read TGTGCCAGCAGCCAAAGGGAGTTTGGCCTAAATGAGCAGTTCTTC.

This chain connects TRBV6-6 to TRBJ1-4; 7 bases map to TRBD1. Germline assignment: CDR1 MNHNY and CDR2 SVGAGI (reference sequence). V trimming: 7 bases; J trimming: 6 bases; junction bases outside the gene matches: 8. The length of the CDR3 is 14 residues. CDR3 sequence: CASTYQGGDEKLFF. The CDR3 nucleotides are TGTGCCAGCACGTATCAGGGGGGAGATGAAAAACTGTTTTTT.

There are a few counts of this clone. The chain employs TRBV7-9 and TRBJ2-7; 9 bases fit TRBD1. V gave up 4 bases and J gave up 1 base; unmatched junction bases: 8. This CDR3 has 16 amino acids. The germline V gene encodes CDR1 SEHNR and CDR2 FQNEAQ (reference sequence). Here the CDR3 DNA reads TGTGCCAGCAGCTCGAGCAGGACAGGGGATTCCTACGAGCAGTACTTC. It codes for CASSSSRTGDSYEQYF.

A single count supports this clone. V is TRBV30 and J is TRBJ2-7, with 8 nucleotides matching TRBD1. The V gene's germline CDR1 is GTSNPN and CDR2 SVGIG (reference sequence). V dropped 6 bases and J dropped 0; count of bases not matched to a gene: 7. The CDR3 is 14 amino acids. Here the CDR3 reads CACPRTGSSYEQYF. DNA of the CDR3: TGTGCCTGTCCCCGGACAGGGAGCTCCTACGAGCAGTACTTC.

This sequence joins TRBV28 and TRBJ2-1, with 8 bases aligning to TRBD2. Germline trimming cut 2 bases from V and 2 bases from J; bases unmatched to any gene: 5. The CDR3 extends over 16 amino acids. Per germline, CDR1 MDHEN and CDR2 SYDVKM. DNA of the CDR3: TGTGCCAGCAGTTTAGGTGAGGGACTAGCCTACAATGAGCAGTTCTTC. Its translation: CASSLGEGLAYNEQFF.

The chain carries TRBV6-6 and TRBJ2-7, with TRBD1 matching 8 bases. The CDR3 consists of 14 residues. Germline-derived CDR1 and CDR2 are MNHNY and SVGAGI (reference sequence). J gave up 1 base and V 5 bases, and 4 bases lay outside the gene matches. CDR3 sequence: CASSLGQGSYEQYF. The CDR3 DNA is TGTGCCAGCAGTCTCGGACAGGGTTCCTACGAGCAGTACTTC.

This chain uses TRBV4-1 with TRBJ2-2; weak D call: TRBD1 (6 bases). The CDR3 runs to 15 residues. The V end was cut by 2 bases, the J end by 11 bases, with 18 bases between. Germline CDR1 reads MGHRA; CDR2 reads YSYEKL. The CDR3 loop is CASSQRTDIPGELFF. CDR3 DNA sequence: TGCGCCAGCAGCCAACGGACAGACATCCCAGGAGAGCTGTTTTTT.

V and J are TRBV6-5 and TRBJ1-1, with TRBD1 identical over 9 bases. The CDR3 loop spans 12 amino acids. Unmatched junction bases numbered 4, after V lost 6 bases and J lost 8 bases. Germline CDR1 MNHEY, CDR2 SVGAGI. CDR3 in amino acids: CASRPTGGEAFF. DNA for the CDR3: TGTGCCAGCAGGCCTACAGGGGGCGAAGCTTTCTTT.

V usage is TRBV19 and J usage is TRBJ2-3; perhaps TRBD2 as D (6 bases). Germline assignment: CDR1 LNHDA and CDR2 SQIVND (reference sequence). The CDR3 loop spans 12 amino acids. Deletions cut 3 bases from V and 6 bases from J, with 7 bases between. CDR3: CASSIGGDTQYF. As DNA, the CDR3 is TGTGCCAGTAGTATCGGGGGTGATACGCAGTATTTT.

The chain is built from TRBV7-6 and TRBJ2-5; D may be TRBD1 (7 bases). Per germline, CDR1 SGHVS and CDR2 FNYEAQ. This CDR3 region has 15 residues. The V end was cut by 0 bases, the J end by 5 bases, with 13 bases between. In DNA, the CDR3 is TGTGCCAGCAGCTTAGCGGAGGGGGCGGGGGAGACCCAGTACTTC. It is translated as CASSLAEGAGETQYF. Full variable domain (remainder filled in from reference TRBV7-6 and TRBJ2-5): GAGVSQSPRYKVTKRGQDVALRCDPISGHVSLYWYRQALGQGPEFLTYFNYEAQQDKSGLPNDRFSAERPEGSISTLTIQRTEQRDSAMYRCASSLAEGAGETQYFGPGTRLLVL.

The chain joins TRBV5-5 to TRBJ2-7, with TRBD1 identical over 10 bases. There are 15 residues in the CDR3. Losses at the gene ends were 2 bases for V and 3 bases for J; bases not matched to a gene: 5. Germline assignment: CDR1 SGHKS and CDR2 YYEKEE (reference sequence). The CDR3 DNA reads TGTGCCAGCAGCTTTCCGGGACAGGGGATCTACGAGCAGTACTTC. Translated: CASSFPGQGIYEQYF.

The chain couples TRBV7-9 to TRBJ2-2; D unresolved. Trimming took off 1 base at V and 6 bases at J, with 6 bases between the two ends. CDR3 length: 13 residues. Germline V gene data show CDR1 as SEHNR and CDR2 as FQNEAQ (reference sequence). Written as DNA, the CDR3 is TGTGCCAGCAGCTTAGTTGGAGCCGGGGAGCTGTTTTTT. Its protein product is CASSLVGAGELFF.

The V call is TRBV30, the J call TRBJ2-7; possibly TRBD2 for D (5 bases). Germline-derived CDR1 and CDR2 are GTSNPN and SVGIG (reference sequence). The germline V and J ends were trimmed by 5 bases and 7 bases, with 15 bases remaining between them. The CDR3 is 12 amino acids. CDR3 sequence reads: CAWGRTSGEQYF. The CDR3 DNA sequence: TGTGCCTGGGGGAGAACCTCTGGGGAGCAGTACTTC.

The V call is TRBV9, the J call TRBJ2-3; 11 bases fit TRBD2. Germline V gene sequence: CDR1 SGDLS, CDR2 YYNGEE. V was pared by 4 bases and J by 1 base, with 11 bases of the junction left unmatched. CDR3 length equals 18 residues. The CDR3 loop is CASSLFSGTSGGTDTQYF. The CDR3 coding sequence is TGTGCCAGCAGCTTGTTTTCCGGGACTAGCGGCGGCACAGATACGCAGTATTTT.

The chain recombines TRBV6-5 with TRBJ2-5; TRBD1 matches 8 bases. This CDR3 has 15 amino acids. With V trimmed by 6 bases and J by 5 bases, 11 bases remained unmatched. Germline CDR1 and CDR2: MNHEY and SVGAGI. The CDR3 region is CASSPDRGNGETQYF. In nucleotides, the CDR3 is TGTGCCAGCAGCCCCGACAGGGGAAATGGGGAGACCCAGTACTTC.

The J gene is TRBJ2-6, the V gene TRBV4-1; D is uncertain. CDR1 is MGHRA, CDR2 YSYEKL, per germline. This CDR3 has 15 amino acids. The V end was cut by 4 bases, the J end by 0 bases, with 7 bases between. The CDR3 DNA reads TGCGCCAGCAGCCCCAGTAACTCTGGGGCCAACGTCCTGACTTTC. This gives the protein CASSPSNSGANVLTF.